Listed here are 9 T cell receptor beta chains from one sample, sequenced in a study of early T cells in non-severe SARS-CoV-2 infection. TCRdb re-called the 5' RACE reads through MiXCR, storing one row per CDR3 protein. The repertoire has about 50,000 distinct CDR3 sequences, around 8% of them found once; the top ten carry about 4%. Sequences were obtained from whole blood. The receptors shown here come from an adult who was a healthcare worker with PCR-confirmed SARS-CoV-2 infection or an uninfected control (not recorded which).

J is TRBJ1-1 and V is TRBV28, with TRBD1 matching 7 bases. There are 15 residues in the CDR3. The J segment lost 1 base and the V segment lost 7 bases, leaving 9 bases of the junction unmatched. Germline loops: CDR1 MDHEN, CDR2 SYDVKM. The CDR3 sequence: CASKKAGTENTEAFF. The CDR3 DNA reads as TGTGCCAGCAAGAAAGCCGGGACAGAGAACACTGAAGCTTTCTTT.

The rearrangement joins TRBV11-2 to TRBJ2-7, with D possibly matching TRBD2 (5 bases). V gave up 2 bases and J gave up 3 bases, with 14 bases separating them. The CDR3 has 15 residues. The germline V gene encodes CDR1 SGHAT and CDR2 FQNNGV. The CDR3 region has the DNA TGTGCCAGCAGCTTAATCCGGCGGGCCCGCTACGAGCAGTACTTC. This translates into CASSLIRRARYEQYF.

This clonotype was picked up a small number of times. The CDR3 DNA sequence: TGTGCCAGCAGTACCAAACGACTAGCGGGAGGGGGTACAGATACGCAGTATTTT. Residues: CASSTKRLAGGGTDTQYF. J is TRBJ2-3 and V is TRBV12-3 or TRBV12-4; 14 nucleotides agree with TRBD2. The V gene end was trimmed by 5 bases and the J gene end by 3 bases; junction bases not matched to a gene: 10. The CDR3 extends over 18 amino acids.

The gene calls are TRBV27 and TRBJ1-1; possibly TRBD1 for D (5 bases). Trimming took off 7 bases at V and 4 bases at J, with 16 bases between the two ends. The germline gives CDR1 MNHEY, CDR2 SMNVEV (reference sequence). This CDR3 has 14 residues. CDR3 sequence reads: CASTRASGGTEAFF. The CDR3, as DNA: TGTGCCAGCACCCGTGCGTCTGGGGGCACTGAAGCTTTCTTT.

The V and J genes are TRBV3-1 and TRBJ2-7, with 8 positions matching TRBD1. This CDR3 spans 19 amino acids. The trim removed 0 bases at V and 2 bases at J, leaving 15 bases unmatched. Looked up from germline, CDR1 is LGHDT and CDR2 is YNNKEL (reference sequence). CDR3 coding DNA: TGTGCCAGCAGCCAAGACGTCGGCTTTTCGGACAGGGAAACCTACGAGCAGTACTTC. It specifies CASSQDVGFSDRETYEQYF.

This clonotype is judged medium-sized. The V gene is TRBV20-1, the J gene TRBJ1-5; D gene uncertain. Trimming took 1 base from V and 1 from J, leaving 14 bases between them. This CDR3 spans 16 amino acids. From germline, CDR1 is DFQATT and CDR2 SNEGSKA (reference sequence). The CDR3 coding sequence is TGCAGTGCTAGAGCCCCACCCCCCGGCAGCAATCAGCCCCAGCATTTT. Protein sequence: CSARAPPPGSNQPQHF.

This clonotype has a count of ten or more. V gene TRBV12-3 or TRBV12-4 combines with J gene TRBJ1-1, with TRBD1 as a possible D gene (5 bases). This CDR3 has 14 residues. V lost 2 bases to trimming and J lost 9 bases, with 16 bases between them. CDR3 amino acids: CASSLSAEGRQAFF. The CDR3 DNA reads TGTGCCAGCAGTTTATCGGCGGAGGGGAGACAAGCTTTCTTT.

At least ten counts were recorded for this clonotype. This chain uses TRBV4-1 with TRBJ2-7; 8 bases are shared with TRBD2. This CDR3 has 16 amino acids. V lost 1 base and J lost 6; bases outside the gene matches: 11. Germline lookup yields CDR1 MGHRA and CDR2 YSYEKL. CDR3 loop: CASSQVKSGGLSEQYF. The CDR3 nucleotides are TGCGCCAGCAGCCAAGTAAAATCGGGGGGGCTGTCCGAGCAGTACTTC.

This clonotype was counted between two and nine times. This chain connects TRBV7-6 to TRBJ2-2; D not certain. There are 14 residues in the CDR3. Germline CDR1 SGHVS, CDR2 FNYEAQ. V lost 2 bases and J lost 2, with 6 bases in between. CDR3 loop: CASSLNLNTGELFF. The CDR3 DNA reads as TGTGCCAGCAGCTTAAACCTAAACACCGGGGAGCTGTTTTTT.